This paragraph covers one T cell receptor (beta chain) sequence. Its antigen is unknown. Looked up from germline, CDR1 is MGHRA and CDR2 is YSYEKL. V shed 3 bases, J shed 3 bases, and the junction held 8 bases outside the gene matches. This CDR3 comprises 17 residues. The record originates from a study of T cells in Graves' hyperthyroidism and ophthalmopathy. Study information: Initial diagnosis, before any treatment, was when peripheral blood was collected. General observations from the study: Within blood appeared most thyroid clonotypes that had expanded above 0.001. From stable hyperthyroidism, ophthalmopathy was separated by a 13 V-J model.

Thyroid ultrasound, orbital computed tomography, clinical symptoms, and serum thyroxine and TRAb underpinned diagnoses. What was amplified from RNA transcripts were TCR beta CDR3 regions. HTBI primers were employed in a first-round RT-PCR of the TCR CDR3. TCRdb recomputed calls from the multiplex PCR reads with MiXCR, one row per CDR3 protein. The data show around 380,000 distinct CDR3 sequences, roughly 13% seen once. This clonotype was sampled from a man aged 25-40 years with Graves' hyperthyroidism that later progressed to Graves' ophthalmopathy. Sequencing was performed on blood. The V gene is TRBV4-1, the J gene TRBJ1-5, with TRBD1 matching over 10 bases. The CDR3 region has the DNA TGCGCCAGCAGCCAGATATGGGACAGGGGATTCAATCAGCCCCAGCATTTT. As protein: CASSQIWDRGFNQPQHF.